This T cell receptor beta chain was recovered during a study of CD8 T cells in ankylosing spondylitis. This clonotype showed up just a few times. TCRdb re-derived calls from the 5' RACE reads in MiXCR, one entry per CDR3 protein. The table has hundreds of thousands of distinct CDR3 sequences, 32% seen once. This CDR3 spans 12 amino acids. Germline-derived CDR1 and CDR2 are SNHLY and FYNNEI. The V and J ends lost 6 bases and 4 bases respectively, with 10 bases between them. The source is a male donor with ankylosing spondylitis or in good health (not recorded which). This chain links TRBV2 with TRBJ2-7; tentatively, D is TRBD2 (6 bases). Input material: blood, either unsorted or a sorted T cell fraction (not recorded which). CDR3 protein: CASRGGGYEQYF. CDR3 DNA sequence: TGTGCCAGCAGAGGAGGAGGGTACGAGCAGTACTTC. The entire variable domain, with the rest obtained from reference TRBV2 and TRBJ2-7, is as follows: EPEVTQTPSHQVTQMGQEVILRCVPISNHLYFYWYRQILGQKVEFLVSFYNNEISEKSEIFDDQFSVERPDGSNFTLKIRSTKLEDSAMYFCASRGGGYEQYFGPGTRLTVT.